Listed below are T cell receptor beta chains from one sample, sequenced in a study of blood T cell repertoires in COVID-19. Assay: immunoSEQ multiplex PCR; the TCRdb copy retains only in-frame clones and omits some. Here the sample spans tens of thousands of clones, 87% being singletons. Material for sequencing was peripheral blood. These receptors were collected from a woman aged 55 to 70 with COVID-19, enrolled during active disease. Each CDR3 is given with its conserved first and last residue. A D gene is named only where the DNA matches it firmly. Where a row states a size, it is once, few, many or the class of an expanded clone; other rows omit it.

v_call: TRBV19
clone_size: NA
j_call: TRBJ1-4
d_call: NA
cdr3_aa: CASSRSAINEKLFF
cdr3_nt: TGTGCCAGTAGTAGGTCAGCGATTAATGAAAAACTGTTTTTT

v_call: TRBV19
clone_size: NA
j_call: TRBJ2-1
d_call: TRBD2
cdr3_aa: CASSIEVSSGAYNEQFF
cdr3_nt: TGTGCCAGTAGTATAGAAGTATCTAGCGGGGCCTACAATGAGCAGTTCTTC

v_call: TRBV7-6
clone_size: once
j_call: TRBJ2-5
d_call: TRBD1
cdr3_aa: CASSRWTGWETQYF
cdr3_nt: TGTGCCAGCAGCCGATGGACAGGGTGGGAGACCCAGTACTTC

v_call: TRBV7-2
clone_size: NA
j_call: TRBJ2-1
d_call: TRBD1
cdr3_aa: CASSSRFTTGDNEQFF
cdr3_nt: TGTGCCAGCAGCTCAAGATTCACGACAGGGGATAATGAGCAGTTCTTC

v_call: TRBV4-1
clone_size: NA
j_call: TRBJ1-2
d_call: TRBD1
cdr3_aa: CASSRSRGSHNGYTF
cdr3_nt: TGCGCCAGCAGCCGGTCCAGGGGGAGTCACAATGGCTACACCTTC

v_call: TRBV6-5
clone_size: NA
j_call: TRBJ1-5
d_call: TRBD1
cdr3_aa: CASSPGTGVYQPQHF
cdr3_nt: TGTGCCAGCAGTCCCGGGACAGGGGTTTATCAGCCCCAGCATTTT

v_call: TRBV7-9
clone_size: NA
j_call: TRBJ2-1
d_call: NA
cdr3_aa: CASSLVGYEQFF
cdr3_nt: TGTGCCAGCAGCTTAGTTGGCTATGAGCAGTTCTTC

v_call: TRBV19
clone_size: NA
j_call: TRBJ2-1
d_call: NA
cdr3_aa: CASSRSGTTLYNEQFF
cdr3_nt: TGTGCCAGTAGTAGGAGCGGGACAACGTTATACAATGAGCAGTTCTTC

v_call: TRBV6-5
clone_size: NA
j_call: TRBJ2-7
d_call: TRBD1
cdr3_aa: CASSKLDRGHEQYF
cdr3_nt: TGTGCCAGCAGTAAATTAGACAGGGGCCACGAGCAGTACTTC

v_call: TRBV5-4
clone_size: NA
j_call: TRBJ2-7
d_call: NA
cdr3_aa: CASSLRDSSSYEQYF
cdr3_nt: TGTGCCAGCAGCTTGCGGGACTCGAGCTCCTACGAGCAGTACTTC

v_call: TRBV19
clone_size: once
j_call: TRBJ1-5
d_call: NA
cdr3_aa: CASSPLTGGGYSNQPQHF
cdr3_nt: TGTGCCAGTAGTCCACTAACGGGGGGGGGATATAGCAATCAGCCCCAGCATTTT

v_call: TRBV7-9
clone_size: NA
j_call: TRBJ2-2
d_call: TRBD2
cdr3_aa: CASSRGASGYSNTGELFF
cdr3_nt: TGTGCCAGCAGCCGGGGGGCTAGCGGGTATTCGAACACCGGGGAGCTGTTTTTT

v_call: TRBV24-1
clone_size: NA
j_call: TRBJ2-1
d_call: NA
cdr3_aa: CATSDPGRGEQFF
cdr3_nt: TGTGCCACCAGTGATCCGGGTAGGGGTGAGCAGTTCTTC

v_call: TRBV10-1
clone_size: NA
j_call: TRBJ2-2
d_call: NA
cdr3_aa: CASSEGTSTGELFF
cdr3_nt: TGCGCCAGCAGTGAGGGGACATCCACCGGGGAGCTGTTTTTT

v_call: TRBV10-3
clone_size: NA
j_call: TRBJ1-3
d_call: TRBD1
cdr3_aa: CAISDRGTGNTIYF
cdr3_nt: TGTGCCATCAGTGACAGGGGGACGGGAAACACCATATATTTT

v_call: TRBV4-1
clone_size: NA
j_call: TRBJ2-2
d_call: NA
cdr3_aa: CASSQPVNRAINTGELFF
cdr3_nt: TGCGCCAGCAGCCAACCTGTGAACAGGGCAATCAACACCGGGGAGCTGTTTTTT

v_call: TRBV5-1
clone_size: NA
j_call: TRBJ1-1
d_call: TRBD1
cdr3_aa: CASSSQGTGNEAFF
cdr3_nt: TGCGCCAGCAGCTCGCAAGGGACAGGAAATGAAGCTTTCTTT

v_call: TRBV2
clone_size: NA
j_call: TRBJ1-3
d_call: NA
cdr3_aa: CASSEVVSGNTIYF
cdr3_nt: TGTGCCAGCAGTGAAGTAGTCTCTGGAAACACCATATATTTT

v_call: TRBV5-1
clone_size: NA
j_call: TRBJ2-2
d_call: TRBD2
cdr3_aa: CASSPGLATGELFF
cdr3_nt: TGCGCCAGCAGCCCCGGACTAGCCACCGGGGAGCTGTTTTTT

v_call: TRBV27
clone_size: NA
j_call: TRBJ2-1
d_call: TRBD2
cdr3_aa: CASSTSVSSYNEQFF
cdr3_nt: TGTGCCAGCTCAACTAGCGTGAGCTCCTACAATGAGCAGTTCTTC

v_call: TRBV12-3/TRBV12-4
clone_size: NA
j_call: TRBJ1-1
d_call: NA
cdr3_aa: CASSLGQYTEAFF
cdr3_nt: TGTGCCAGCAGTTTAGGACAGTACACTGAAGCTTTCTTT

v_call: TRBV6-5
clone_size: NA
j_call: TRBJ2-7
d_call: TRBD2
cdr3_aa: CASSFGTSVYEQYF
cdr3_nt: TGTGCCAGCAGTTTCGGGACTAGCGTTTACGAGCAGTACTTC

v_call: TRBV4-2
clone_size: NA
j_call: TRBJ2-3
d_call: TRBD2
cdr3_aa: CASSQVAGSSGNPTDTQYF
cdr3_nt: TGTGCCAGCAGCCAAGTGGCGGGTTCTAGCGGAAACCCCACAGATACGCAGTATTTT

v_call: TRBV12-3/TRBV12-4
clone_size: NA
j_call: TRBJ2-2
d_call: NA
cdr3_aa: CASSFSDTGELFF
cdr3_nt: TGTGCCAGCAGTTTTTCTGACACCGGGGAGCTGTTTTTT

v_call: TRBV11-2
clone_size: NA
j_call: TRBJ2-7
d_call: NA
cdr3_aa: CASSYGGQFGEQYF
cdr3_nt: TGTGCCAGCAGTTATGGCGGACAATTTGGCGAGCAGTACTTC

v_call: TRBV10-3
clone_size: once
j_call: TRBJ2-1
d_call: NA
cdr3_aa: CAISEPLAYEQFF
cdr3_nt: TGTGCCATCAGTGAGCCGCTAGCCTATGAGCAGTTCTTC

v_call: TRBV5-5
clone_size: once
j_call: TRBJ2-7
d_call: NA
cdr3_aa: CASSLGPGTYEQYF
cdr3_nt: TGTGCCAGCAGCTTGGGACCGGGAACCTACGAGCAGTACTTC

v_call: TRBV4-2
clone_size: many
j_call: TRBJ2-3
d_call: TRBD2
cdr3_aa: CASSRGEASGRLSTDTQYF
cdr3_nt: TGTGCCAGCAGCCGCGGCGAGGCTAGCGGGAGGCTTAGCACAGATACGCAGTATTTT

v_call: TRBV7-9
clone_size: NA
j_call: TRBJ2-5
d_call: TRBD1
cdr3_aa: CASSSIGTGRETQYF
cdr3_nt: TGTGCCAGCAGCTCTATAGGGACAGGGAGAGAGACCCAGTACTTC

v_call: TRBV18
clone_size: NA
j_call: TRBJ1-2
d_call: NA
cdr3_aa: CASSPGAYGYTF
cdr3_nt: TGTGCCAGCTCCCCAGGGGCCTATGGCTACACCTTC

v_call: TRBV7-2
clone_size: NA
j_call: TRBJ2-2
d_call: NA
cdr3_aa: CASSLARIAGELFF
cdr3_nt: TGTGCCAGCAGCTTAGCCCGTATCGCCGGGGAGCTGTTTTTT

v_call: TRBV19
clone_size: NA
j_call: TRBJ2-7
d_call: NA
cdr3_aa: CASSALQGAYEQYF
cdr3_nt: TGTGCCAGTAGCGCCCTACAAGGGGCGTACGAGCAGTACTTC

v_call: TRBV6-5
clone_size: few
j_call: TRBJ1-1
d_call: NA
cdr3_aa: CASGRGEAFF
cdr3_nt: TGTGCCAGCGGGCGGGGTGAAGCTTTCTTT

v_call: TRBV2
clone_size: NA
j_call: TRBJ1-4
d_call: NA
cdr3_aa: CASSEVTGTNEKLFF
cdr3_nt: TGTGCCAGCAGTGAAGTAACGGGGACTAATGAAAAACTGTTTTTT

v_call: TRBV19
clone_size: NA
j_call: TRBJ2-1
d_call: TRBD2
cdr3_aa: CASSNLAGAVLNNEQFF
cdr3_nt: TGTGCCAGTAGTAATCTCGCGGGAGCGGTGTTAAACAATGAGCAGTTCTTC

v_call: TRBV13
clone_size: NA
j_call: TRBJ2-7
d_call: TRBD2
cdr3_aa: CASSLSPRASGWNYEQYF
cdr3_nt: TGTGCCAGCAGCTTAAGTCCCCGGGCTAGCGGGTGGAACTACGAGCAGTACTTC

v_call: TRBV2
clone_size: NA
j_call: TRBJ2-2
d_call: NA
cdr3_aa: CASSAVQRGTGELFF
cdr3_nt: TGTGCCAGCAGTGCGGTTCAAAGGGGAACCGGGGAGCTGTTTTTT

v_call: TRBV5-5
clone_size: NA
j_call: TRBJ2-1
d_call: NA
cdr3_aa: CASSPAGTQGNEQFF
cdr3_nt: TGTGCCAGCAGCCCCGCCGGGACCCAGGGGAATGAGCAGTTCTTC

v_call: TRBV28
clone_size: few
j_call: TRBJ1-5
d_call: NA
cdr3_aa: CASQSGNQPQHF
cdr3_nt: TGTGCCAGCCAGTCGGGGAATCAGCCCCAGCATTTT

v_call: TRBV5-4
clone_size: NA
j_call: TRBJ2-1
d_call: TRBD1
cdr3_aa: CASSLRTGVNEQFF
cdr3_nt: TGTGCCAGCAGCTTGCGGACAGGGGTCAATGAGCAGTTCTTC

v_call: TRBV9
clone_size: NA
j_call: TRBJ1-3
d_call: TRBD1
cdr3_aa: CASSVLLTGGDLHF
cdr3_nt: TGTGCCAGCAGCGTACTATTGACAGGGGGCGACTTACATTTT

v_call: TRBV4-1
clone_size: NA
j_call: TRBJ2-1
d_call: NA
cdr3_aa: CASSQPLRAGMEQFF
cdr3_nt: TGCGCCAGCAGCCAACCTCTAAGGGCGGGGATGGAGCAGTTCTTC

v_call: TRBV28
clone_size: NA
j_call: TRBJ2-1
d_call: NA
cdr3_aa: CASTRANYNEQFF
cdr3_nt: TGTGCCAGCACTCGAGCCAACTACAATGAGCAGTTCTTC

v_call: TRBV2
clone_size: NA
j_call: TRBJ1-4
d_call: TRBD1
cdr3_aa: CASSRGQAIEKLFF
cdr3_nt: TGTGCCAGCAGCCGCGGACAGGCTATTGAAAAACTGTTTTTT

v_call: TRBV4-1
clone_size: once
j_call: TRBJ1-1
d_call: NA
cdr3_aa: CASSQVSSGETEAFF
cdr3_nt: TGCGCCAGCAGCCAAGTCTCCTCCGGGGAGACTGAAGCTTTCTTT

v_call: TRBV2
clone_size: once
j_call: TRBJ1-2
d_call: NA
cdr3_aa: CASKENSGPSYGYTF
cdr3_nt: TGTGCCAGCAAGGAAAATTCAGGGCCCTCCTATGGCTACACCTTC

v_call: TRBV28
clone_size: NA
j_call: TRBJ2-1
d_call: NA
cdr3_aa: CASSPKARGNLFF
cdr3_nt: TGTGCCAGCAGCCCCAAGGCGAGGGGGAATTTGTTCTTC

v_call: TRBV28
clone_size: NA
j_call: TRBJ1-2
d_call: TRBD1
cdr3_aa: CASSVLTGGAGYTF
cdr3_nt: TGTGCCAGCAGTGTTTTGACAGGGGGCGCGGGCTACACCTTC

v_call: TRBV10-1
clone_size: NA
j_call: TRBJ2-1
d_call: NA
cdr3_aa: CASSEAGSSYNEQFF
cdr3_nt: TGCGCCAGCAGTGAGGCGGGGAGCTCCTACAATGAGCAGTTCTTC

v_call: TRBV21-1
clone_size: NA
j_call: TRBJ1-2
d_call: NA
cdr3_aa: CASSNNKSNYGYTF
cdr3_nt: TGTGCCAGCAGCAATAACAAGTCTAACTATGGCTACACCTTC

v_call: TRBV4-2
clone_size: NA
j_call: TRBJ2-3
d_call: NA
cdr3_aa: CASSHDATGVDTQYF
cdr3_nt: TGTGCCAGCAGCCACGACGCTACGGGAGTAGATACGCAGTATTTT

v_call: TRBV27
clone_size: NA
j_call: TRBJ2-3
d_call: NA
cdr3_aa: CASSSTGSTDTQYF
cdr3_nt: TGTGCCAGCAGCTCTACAGGGAGCACAGATACGCAGTATTTT

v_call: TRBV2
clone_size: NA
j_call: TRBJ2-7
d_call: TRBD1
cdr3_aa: CASRFNRGTAYEQYF
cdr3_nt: TGTGCCAGCAGGTTTAACAGGGGTACAGCCTACGAGCAGTACTTC

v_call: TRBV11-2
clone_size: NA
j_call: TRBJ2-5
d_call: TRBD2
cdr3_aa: CASSPHSAGGGLQETQYF
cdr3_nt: TGTGCCAGCAGCCCACACTCGGCGGGAGGGGGTTTACAAGAGACCCAGTACTTC